Below, one T cell receptor beta chain is given with its context. A few counts support this clone. The antigen it recognizes is unknown. The record has no base qualities; no much larger clone is one base away. The CDR3, from cysteine to phenylalanine, totals 16 residues. The read is trimmed to its CDR3 DNA, 48 bases read in frame from base 1. V drops 0 bases and J drops 8 bases, leaving 17 bases in between. According to the germline V gene (reference sequence), CDR1 reads SEHNR and CDR2 reads FQNEAQ. This entry is derived from a study of PD-1 blockade in classical Hodgkin lymphoma (dated by TCRdb to about 2020). In terms of the full investigation: Nivolumab dosing was 3 mg/kg intravenously every 2 weeks, continuing until either disease progression or unacceptable toxicity. A peripheral blood immune signature of response to PD-1 blockade in classical Hodgkin lymphoma was defined using TCR beta sequencing and CyTOF.

Genomic DNA was extracted with the Qiagen DNeasy kit from unsorted PBMCs and from negatively selected CD4+ and CD8+ fractions. Using primers that anneal to V and J segments, immunoSEQ multiplex PCR amplified the TCR beta CDR3 regions. Amplification bias was minimized using a synthetic immune receptor repertoire, and residual bias was removed computationally after sequencing. The published analysis was carried out like this. Custom Python scripts were used to quantify repertoire diversity as the Shannon entropy index. Unsorted, CD4+ and CD8+ repertoires were analyzed separately, except in combined analyses where CD4+ and CD8+ sequences were merged in silico. Clonal expansion was defined as a frequency increase of at least 2-fold after treatment compared with C1D1, and clones undetected at baseline were assigned a pseudocount of 0.5. Singleton clones were defined as clones with 0 or 1 copy at C1D1, and non-singleton clones were defined as clones with 2 or more copies. Clones expanded in unsorted samples were labelled as CD4+, CD8+ or unknown by matching protein sequences in sorted samples from the same patient. Wilcoxon tests on paired samples were used to test diversity changes from C1D1 to C4D1. TCRdb stores this immuneACCESS table with in-frame sequences only. Part of the clones is absent; in the studies checked, under half of the shortfall reflects unresolved V genes, and no reason is known for the rest. V, J and clone size are those of that table, while D and trimming were read from the DNA. The table for this sample lists 17,000 or so clones; around four fifths of them were counted only once. In total, the top ten clones hold 1% of the sample.

The time point label here, explained by the study, means: cycle 1 day 1 (C1D1), immediately before nivolumab initiation. Every trial patient had relapsed following autologous stem cell transplantation, and prior brentuximab vedotin exposure was what differed among cohorts A, B and C. CD4+ T cells were purified from thawed PBMCs by magnetic negative selection with a Miltenyi CD4+ T cell isolation kit. A total of 56 patients with relapsed/refractory classical Hodgkin lymphoma made up the trial cohort, and each patient's best overall response was complete response, partial response or progressive disease. Single-agent nivolumab was administered to trial patients in the multi-cohort phase II CheckMate 205 trial. An independent review committee assessed best overall response by applying the 2007 International Working Group response criteria. Trial PBMCs were collected just before the start of nivolumab (C1D1) and during therapy at cycle 2 day 1 and cycle 4 day 1. Peripheral blood was collected in 8 mL Vacutainer Cell Preparation Tubes, from which PBMCs were isolated by centrifugation and then cryopreserved. Purified CD4+ and CD8+ fractions were generated only in cases for which an additional PBMC sample was available. On LS columns in a quadroMACS separator, the magnetically labelled cells were depleted, and the flow-through was collected as the purified fraction.

The study at large found these results: Patients starting nivolumab less than 1 year after ASCT had lower diversity and were excluded from later analyses to avoid confounding by immune reconstitution. Baseline TCR diversity was reported as lower in newly diagnosed patients than in healthy donors, and lower still in relapsed/refractory patients. By C4D1, a significant rise was seen in CD4+ TCR diversity but not in CD8+ TCR diversity (p=0.0027 vs p=0.16), and the rise was most apparent among complete responders (p=0.02). Trial patients with a complete response had baseline diversity similar to that of newly diagnosed patients, while partial responders and progressors had significantly lower diversity. The study was limited to a single clinical trial cohort, and causes of repertoire differences, possibly disease activity or prior therapy, remained undefined.

Recombination joined TRBV7-9 with TRBJ2-1, and possibly TRBD1, on 5 matching bases. Sequencing used CD4+ T cells from blood, obtained at baseline. This receptor was identified in a human donor with classical Hodgkin lymphoma. The nucleotide sequence is TGTGCCAGCAGCTTAGCGAGAACAGGAACTACGTATGAGCAGTTCTTC. It is translated as CASSLARTGTTYEQFF.